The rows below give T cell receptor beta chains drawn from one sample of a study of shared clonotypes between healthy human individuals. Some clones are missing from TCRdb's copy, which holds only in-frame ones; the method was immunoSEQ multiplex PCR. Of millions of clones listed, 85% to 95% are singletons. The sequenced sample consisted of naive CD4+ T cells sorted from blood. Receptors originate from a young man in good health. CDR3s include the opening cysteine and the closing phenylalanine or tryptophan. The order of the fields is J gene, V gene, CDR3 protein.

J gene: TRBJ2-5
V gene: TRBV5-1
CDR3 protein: CASSVAVSLYQETQYF

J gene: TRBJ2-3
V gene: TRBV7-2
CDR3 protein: CASSLAWVDTQYF

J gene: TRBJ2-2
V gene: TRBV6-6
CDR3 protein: CASSHTYTGELFF

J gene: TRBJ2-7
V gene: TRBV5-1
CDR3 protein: CATKRTGEYEQYF

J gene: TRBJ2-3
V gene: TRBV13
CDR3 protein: CASSFRDRALTDTQYF

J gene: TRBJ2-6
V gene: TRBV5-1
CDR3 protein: CASSLEDSLSGANVLTF

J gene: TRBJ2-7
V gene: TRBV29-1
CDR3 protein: CSVVWGNEQYF

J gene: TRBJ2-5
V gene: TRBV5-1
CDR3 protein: CASSLDLASETQYF

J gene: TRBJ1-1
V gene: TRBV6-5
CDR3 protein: CASSYSGRATEAFF

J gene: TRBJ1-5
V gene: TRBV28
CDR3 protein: CASSLGFGTGVRQPQHF

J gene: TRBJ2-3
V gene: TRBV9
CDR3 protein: CASSVGQRENTQYF

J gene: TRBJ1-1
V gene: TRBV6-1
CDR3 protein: CASRDRSGFVEAFF

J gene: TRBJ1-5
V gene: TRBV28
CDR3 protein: CASRTGSNQPQHF

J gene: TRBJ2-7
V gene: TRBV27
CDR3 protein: CASSTTTGSYEQYF

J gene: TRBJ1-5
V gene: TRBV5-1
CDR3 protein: CASSPHGLEPQHF

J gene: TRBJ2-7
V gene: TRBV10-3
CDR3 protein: CAITKTGVGDEQYF

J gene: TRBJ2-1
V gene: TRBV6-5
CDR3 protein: CASMRGGKGYEQFF

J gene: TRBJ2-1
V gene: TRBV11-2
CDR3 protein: CASSLGGSGEQFF

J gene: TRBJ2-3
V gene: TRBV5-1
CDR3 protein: CASSLPHAGTDTQYF

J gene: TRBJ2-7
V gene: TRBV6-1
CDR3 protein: CASSLADEQYF

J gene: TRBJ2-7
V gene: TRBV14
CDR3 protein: CASSGIVGGQYF

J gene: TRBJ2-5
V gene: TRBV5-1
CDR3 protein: CASSSGLAGVETQYF